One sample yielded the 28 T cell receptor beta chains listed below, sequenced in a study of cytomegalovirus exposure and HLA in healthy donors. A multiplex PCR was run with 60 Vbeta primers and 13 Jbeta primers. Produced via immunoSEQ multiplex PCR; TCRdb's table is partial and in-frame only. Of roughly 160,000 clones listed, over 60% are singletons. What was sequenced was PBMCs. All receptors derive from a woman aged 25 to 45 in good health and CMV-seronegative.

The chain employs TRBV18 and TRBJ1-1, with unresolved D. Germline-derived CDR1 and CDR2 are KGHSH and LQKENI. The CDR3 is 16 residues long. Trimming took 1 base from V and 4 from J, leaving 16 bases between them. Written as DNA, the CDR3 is TGTGCCAGCTCACCACAGGCCGACACGAGGGTCACTGAAGCTTTCTTT. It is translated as CASSPQADTRVTEAFF.

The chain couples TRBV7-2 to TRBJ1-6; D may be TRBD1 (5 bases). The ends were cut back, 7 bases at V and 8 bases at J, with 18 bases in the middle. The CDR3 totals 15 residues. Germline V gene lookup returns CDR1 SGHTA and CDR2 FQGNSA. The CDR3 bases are TGTGCCAGCAACTACGCCCCAGGGATCGATTCACCCCTCCACTTT. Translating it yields CASNYAPGIDSPLHF.

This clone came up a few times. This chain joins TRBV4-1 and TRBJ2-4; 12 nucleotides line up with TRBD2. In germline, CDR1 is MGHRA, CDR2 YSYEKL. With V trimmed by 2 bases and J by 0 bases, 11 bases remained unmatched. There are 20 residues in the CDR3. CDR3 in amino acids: CASSQLLAGGQKLAKNIQYF. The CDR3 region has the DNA TGCGCCAGCAGCCAACTACTAGCGGGGGGACAGAAATTAGCCAAAAACATTCAGTACTTC.

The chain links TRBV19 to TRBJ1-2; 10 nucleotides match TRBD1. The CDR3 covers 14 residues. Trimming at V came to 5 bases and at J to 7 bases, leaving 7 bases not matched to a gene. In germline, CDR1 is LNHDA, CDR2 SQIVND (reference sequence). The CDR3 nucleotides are TGTGCCAGTAGTCCGACGACAGGGGGCCGTGGCTACACCTTC. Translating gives CASSPTTGGRGYTF.

The DNA of the CDR3 is TGTGCCAGTAGTTTAGGGCTGGGACAGTCGAACACCGGGGAGCTGTTTTTT. Protein product: CASSLGLGQSNTGELFF. The chain recombines TRBV19 with TRBJ2-2; 7 nucleotides match TRBD1. CDR3 length: 17 residues. Germline V gene data show CDR1 as LNHDA and CDR2 as SQIVND (reference sequence). With 5 bases clipped from V and 0 bases from J, the junction kept 9 bases outside the gene matches.

The DNA for the CDR3 is TGTGCCAGCAGTTTAGATCCTCGACTAGCGGCGCACAATGAGCAGTTCTTC. Its protein product is CASSLDPRLAAHNEQFF. J is TRBJ2-1 and V is TRBV27; 9 bases align to TRBD2. The CDR3 spans 17 residues. V was pared by 2 bases and J by 5 bases, with 10 bases of the junction left unmatched. Germline values: CDR1 MNHEY, CDR2 SMNVEV (reference sequence).

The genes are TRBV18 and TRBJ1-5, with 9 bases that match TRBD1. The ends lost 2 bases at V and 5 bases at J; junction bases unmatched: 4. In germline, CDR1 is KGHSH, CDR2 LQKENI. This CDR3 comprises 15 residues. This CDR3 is CASSPETGGHQPQHF. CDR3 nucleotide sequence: TGTGCCAGCTCACCAGAGACAGGGGGACATCAGCCCCAGCATTTT.

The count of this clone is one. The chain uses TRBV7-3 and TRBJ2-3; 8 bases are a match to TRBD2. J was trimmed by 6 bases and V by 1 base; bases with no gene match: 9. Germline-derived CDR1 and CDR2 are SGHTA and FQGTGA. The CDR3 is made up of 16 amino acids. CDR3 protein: CASSLSLAGARDTQYF. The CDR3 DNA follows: TGTGCCAGCAGCTTAAGCCTAGCGGGTGCGCGGGATACGCAGTATTTT.

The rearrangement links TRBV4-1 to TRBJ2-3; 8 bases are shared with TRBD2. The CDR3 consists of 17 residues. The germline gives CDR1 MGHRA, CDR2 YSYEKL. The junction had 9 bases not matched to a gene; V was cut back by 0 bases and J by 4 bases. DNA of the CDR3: TGCGCCAGCAGCCAAGATAGTAGCGGGATGTACCCAGATACGCAGTATTTT. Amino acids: CASSQDSSGMYPDTQYF.

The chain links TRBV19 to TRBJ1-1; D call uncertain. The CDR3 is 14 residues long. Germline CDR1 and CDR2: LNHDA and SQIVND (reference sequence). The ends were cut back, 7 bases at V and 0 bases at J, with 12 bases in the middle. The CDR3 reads CASTRLVMNTEAFF. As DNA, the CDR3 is TGTGCCAGTACTAGACTAGTTATGAACACTGAAGCTTTCTTT.

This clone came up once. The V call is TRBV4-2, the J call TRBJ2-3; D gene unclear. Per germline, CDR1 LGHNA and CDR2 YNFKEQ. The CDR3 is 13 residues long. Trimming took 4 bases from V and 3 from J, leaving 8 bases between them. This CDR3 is CASSLMRTDTQYF. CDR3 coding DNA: TGTGCCAGCAGCCTGATGAGGACAGATACGCAGTATTTT.

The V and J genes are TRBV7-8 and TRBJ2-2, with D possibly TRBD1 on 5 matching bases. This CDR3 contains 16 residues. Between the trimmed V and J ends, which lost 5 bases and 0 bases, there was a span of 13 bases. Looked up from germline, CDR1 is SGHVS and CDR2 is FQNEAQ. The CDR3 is CASSLNRFANTGELFF. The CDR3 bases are TGTGCCAGCAGCCTAAACAGGTTCGCGAACACCGGGGAGCTGTTTTTT.

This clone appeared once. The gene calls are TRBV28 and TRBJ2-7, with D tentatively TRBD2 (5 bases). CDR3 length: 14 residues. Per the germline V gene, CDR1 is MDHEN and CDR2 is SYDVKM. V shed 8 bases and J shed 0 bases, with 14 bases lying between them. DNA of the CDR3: TGTGCCAGCCAAGGACTCCAAGGCTCCTACGAGCAGTACTTC. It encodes CASQGLQGSYEQYF.

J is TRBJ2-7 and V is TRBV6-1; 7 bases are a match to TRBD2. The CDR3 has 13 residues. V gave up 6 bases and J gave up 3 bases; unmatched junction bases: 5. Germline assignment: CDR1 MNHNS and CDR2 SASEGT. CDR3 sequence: CASSGTNFYEQYF. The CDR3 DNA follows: TGTGCCAGCAGCGGGACTAACTTCTACGAGCAGTACTTC.

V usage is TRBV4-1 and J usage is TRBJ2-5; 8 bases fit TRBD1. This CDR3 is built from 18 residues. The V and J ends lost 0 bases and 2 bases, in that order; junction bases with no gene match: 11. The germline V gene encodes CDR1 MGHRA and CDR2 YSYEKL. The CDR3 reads CASSQEWTGQKYQETQYF. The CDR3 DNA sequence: TGCGCCAGCAGCCAAGAGTGGACAGGGCAAAAGTATCAAGAGACCCAGTACTTC.

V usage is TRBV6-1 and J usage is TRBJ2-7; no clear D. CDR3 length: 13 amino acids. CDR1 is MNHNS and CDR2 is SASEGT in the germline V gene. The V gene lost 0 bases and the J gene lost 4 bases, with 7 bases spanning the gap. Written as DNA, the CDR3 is TGTGCCAGCAGTGAAGCGTTCAGTTACGAGCAGTACTTC. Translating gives CASSEAFSYEQYF.

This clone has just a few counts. CDR3 amino acids: CASTKDWELFF. The CDR3 DNA is TGTGCCAGTACTAAGGACTGGGAGCTGTTTTTT. The gene calls are TRBV19 and TRBJ2-2; TRBD2 might be the D (5 bases). Germline-derived CDR1 and CDR2 are LNHDA and SQIVND (reference sequence). Trimming took off 7 bases at V and 9 bases at J, with 9 bases between the two ends. CDR3 length: 11 amino acids.

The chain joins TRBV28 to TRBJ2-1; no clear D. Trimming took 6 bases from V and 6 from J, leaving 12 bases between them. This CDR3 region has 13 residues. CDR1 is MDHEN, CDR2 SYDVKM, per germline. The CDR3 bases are TGTGCCAGCAGCCCTGCTGGCAGCAATGAGCAGTTCTTC. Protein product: CASSPAGSNEQFF. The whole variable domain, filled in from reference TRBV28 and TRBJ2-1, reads DVKVTQSSRYLVKRTGEKVFLECVQDMDHENMFWYRQDPGLGLRLIYFSYDVKMKEKGDIPEGYSVSREKKERFSLILESASTNQTSMYLCASSPAGSNEQFFGPGTRLTVL.

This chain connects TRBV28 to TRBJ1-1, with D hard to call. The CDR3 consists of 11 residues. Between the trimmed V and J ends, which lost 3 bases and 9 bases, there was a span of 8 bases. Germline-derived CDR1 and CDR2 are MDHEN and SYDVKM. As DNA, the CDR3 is TGTGCCAGCAGTTTGGGCATTCAAGCTTTCTTT. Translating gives CASSLGIQAFF. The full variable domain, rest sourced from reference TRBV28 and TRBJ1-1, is DVKVTQSSRYLVKRTGEKVFLECVQDMDHENMFWYRQDPGLGLRLIYFSYDVKMKEKGDIPEGYSVSREKKERFSLILESASTNQTSMYLCASSLGIQAFFGQGTRLTVV.

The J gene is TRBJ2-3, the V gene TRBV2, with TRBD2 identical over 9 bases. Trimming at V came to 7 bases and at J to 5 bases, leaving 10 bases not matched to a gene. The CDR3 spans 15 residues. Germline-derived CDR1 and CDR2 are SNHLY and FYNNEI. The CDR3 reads CASTSLAGARDTQYF. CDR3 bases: TGTGCCAGCACCAGCTTAGCGGGAGCTAGAGATACGCAGTATTTT.

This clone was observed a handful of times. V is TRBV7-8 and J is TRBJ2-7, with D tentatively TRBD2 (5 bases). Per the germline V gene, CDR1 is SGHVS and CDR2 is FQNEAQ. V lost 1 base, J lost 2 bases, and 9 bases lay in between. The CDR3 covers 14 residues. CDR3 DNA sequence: TGTGCCAGCAGCTTAGGGACTCCCACCTACGAGCAGTACTTC. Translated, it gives CASSLGTPTYEQYF.

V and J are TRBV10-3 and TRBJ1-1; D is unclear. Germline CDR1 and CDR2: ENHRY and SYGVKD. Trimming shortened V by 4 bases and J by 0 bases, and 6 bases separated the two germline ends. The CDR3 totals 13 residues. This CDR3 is CAISAEMNTEAFF. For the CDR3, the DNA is TGTGCCATCAGTGCCGAGATGAACACTGAAGCTTTCTTT.

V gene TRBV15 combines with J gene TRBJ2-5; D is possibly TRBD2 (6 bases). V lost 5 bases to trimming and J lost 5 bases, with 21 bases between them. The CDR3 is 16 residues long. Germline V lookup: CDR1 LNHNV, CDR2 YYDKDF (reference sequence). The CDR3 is CATSSDAGGLIETQYF. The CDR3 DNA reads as TGTGCCACCAGCTCCGACGCTGGGGGACTCATTGAGACCCAGTACTTC.

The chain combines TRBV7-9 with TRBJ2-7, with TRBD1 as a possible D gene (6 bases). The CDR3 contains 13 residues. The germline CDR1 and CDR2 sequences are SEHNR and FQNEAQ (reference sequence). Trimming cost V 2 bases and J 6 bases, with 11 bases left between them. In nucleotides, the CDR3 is TGTGCCAGCAGCTTACAGGGGCAGGCCGAGCAGTACTTC. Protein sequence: CASSLQGQAEQYF.

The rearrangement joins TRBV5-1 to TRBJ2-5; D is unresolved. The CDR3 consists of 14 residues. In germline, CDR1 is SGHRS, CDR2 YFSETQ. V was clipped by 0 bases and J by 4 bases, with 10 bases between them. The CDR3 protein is CASSLDSVGETQYF. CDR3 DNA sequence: TGCGCCAGCAGCTTGGACTCGGTCGGAGAGACCCAGTACTTC.

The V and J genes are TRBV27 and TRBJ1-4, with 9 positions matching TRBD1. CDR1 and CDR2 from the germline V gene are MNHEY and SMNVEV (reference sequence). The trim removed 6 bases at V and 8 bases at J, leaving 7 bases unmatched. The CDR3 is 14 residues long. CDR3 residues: CASRPGQGREKLFF. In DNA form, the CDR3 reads TGTGCCAGCAGACCAGGACAGGGGCGAGAAAAACTGTTTTTT.

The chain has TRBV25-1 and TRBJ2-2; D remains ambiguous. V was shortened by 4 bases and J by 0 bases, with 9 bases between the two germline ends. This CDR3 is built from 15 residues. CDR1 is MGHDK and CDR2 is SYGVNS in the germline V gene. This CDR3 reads CASSAIVPNTGELFF. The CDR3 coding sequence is TGTGCCAGCAGTGCTATCGTCCCGAACACCGGGGAGCTGTTTTTT.

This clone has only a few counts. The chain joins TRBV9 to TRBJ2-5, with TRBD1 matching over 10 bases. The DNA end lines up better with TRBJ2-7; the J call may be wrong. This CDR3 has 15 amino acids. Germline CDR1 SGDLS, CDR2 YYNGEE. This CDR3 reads CASSAGTGATYEQYF. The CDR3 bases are TGTGCCAGCAGCGCCGGGACAGGGGCGACTTACGAGCAGTACTTC.